This T cell receptor beta chain was sequenced in a study of PD-L1 blockade in urothelial cancer (dated by TCRdb to the late 2010s). Turning to the overall study: All patients started therapy around 2014 and received atezolizumab 1,200 mg intravenously every 3 weeks. Blood samples gave a median of around 140,000 T cells and approximately 80,000 unique TCRs, with a median clonality of approximately 0.08. Under 30 patients had pretreatment blood TCR-seq, approximately 24 had at least one posttreatment blood collection, and approximately 24 had tumor TCR-seq. Blood samples were analyzed at 3 weeks after treatment start (second dose) and at 6 weeks after treatment start. Durable clinical benefit meant progression-free survival longer than 6 months, and TCR features were also tested against progression-free and overall survival. About 90% of the roughly 30 patients were males with bladder-origin urothelial cancer, and about 65% of the roughly 30 reported a prior smoking history. An ECOG performance status of 0 or 1 was recorded for the patients, and 0 to 3 prior chemotherapy regimens had been received by the patients. Durable clinical benefit was achieved by nine patients and was not achieved by 20 patients. The study, an exploratory multi-omic analysis, examined somatic, immune and clinical correlates of response to PD-L1 blockade with atezolizumab in urothelial cancer. Pretreatment tumor samples, along with matched peripheral blood serially collected before and after atezolizumab treatment, were subjected to TCR sequencing. In the same patients, pretreatment tumors underwent whole exome sequencing and RNA sequencing in addition to TCR sequencing. On the study overall, not on this receptor specifically: Improved progression-free and overall survival was associated with having pretreatment peripheral blood TCR clonality below the median. At 3 weeks after the start of treatment, tumor-associated TCR clones in peripheral blood had expanded more in patients with durable benefit (n ≈ 24, p = 0.022). Because the sample size was small (n ≈ 28) and many of the analyses were exploratory, the results are meant to be hypothesis-generating.

V loses 3 bases of germline sequence and J loses 8 bases, and the interval between the two ends is 13 bases. From the cysteine up to the phenylalanine, the CDR3 has a length of 13 residues. The sequence is cut down to CDR3 DNA, 39 bases in frame from base 1. CDR1 and CDR2 are drawn from the germline V gene (reference sequence): SEHNR, FQNEAQ. Synthetic TCR analog templates were spiked into each PCR so that absolute template abundance could be estimated from read counts. Using the immunoSEQ assay, TCRbeta CDR3 regions were amplified from genomic DNA with bias-controlled V and J gene primers. Rearranged TCRbeta segments were sequenced at approximately 20X coverage. As for how the authors treated the data: Clustering was used to correct sequencing errors, and CDR3s were annotated against IMGT so that V, D and J genes could be assigned. Downstream analyses used only productive TCRbeta rearrangements, leaving out any out-of-frame or stop-codon sequences. Clonality was calculated as one minus the Shannon entropy normalized by the log of the number of unique productive sequences. Clones differing between time points or between blood and tumor were identified using Fisher's exact test with Benjamini-Hochberg correction, with an adjusted p below 0.01 applied as the threshold. TCRdb limited this immuneACCESS table to in-frame rearrangements with V and J called. A share of clones is missing; checked studies link under half to unresolved V genes, and the rest is unexplained. V and J calls plus clone size are reproduced from that table; the DNA served to infer D and trimming. Recorded for this sample are about 110,000 clones; under 95% of them occurred a single time. The ten largest make up 3% to 4.5% of the sample.

To note about this clone: The antigen it recognizes is unknown. Qualities for individual bases were not recorded, and no much larger clone is one base off.

In light of the paper, this sample's time point label describes: peripheral blood 6 weeks after treatment start. The cohort comprised about 30 patients with locally advanced or metastatic urothelial carcinoma treated at Memorial Sloan Kettering on a trial protocol. Peripheral blood mononuclear cells were collected pretreatment and during treatment, at between 1 and 8 total time points per patient. The Qiagen DNeasy Blood extraction kit was used to purify genomic DNA from total PBMCs and tumor samples. PBMCs were collected pretreatment and during treatment, and were isolated and stored as previously described.

This sequence was found in a man between 60 and 75 years old with urothelial cancer. The rearrangement combines TRBV7-9 with TRBJ1-2; a tentative D match to TRBD1 spans 6 bases. The sample in question was PBMCs, obtained around atezolizumab (anti-PD-L1) treatment. The DNA sequence is as follows: TGTGCCAGCAGCTTGGCAGGGGCGGAAGGCTACACCTTC. This sequence encodes CASSLAGAEGYTF.